Each of the 32 T cell receptor beta chains below was sequenced from the same sample in a study of cytomegalovirus exposure and HLA in healthy donors. Use of 60 Vbeta and 13 Jbeta primers characterized the PCR. The repertoire was sequenced with immunoSEQ multiplex PCR; TCRdb's copy has only in-frame clones and lacks some. Of a few hundred thousand clones in the sample, more than 60% were seen once. What was sequenced was PBMCs. Source of these receptors: a girl aged 2 to 9 in good health and CMV-seronegative.

The chain is built from TRBV6-5 and TRBJ1-5; D gene unclear. CDR3 length equals 15 residues. Trimming pared 6 bases from V and 2 bases from J, leaving 14 bases between. Germline lookup yields CDR1 MNHEY and CDR2 SVGAGI. The CDR3 protein is CASSRTGVGNQPQHF. The CDR3 DNA reads as TGTGCCAGCAGCAGAACCGGGGTGGGCAATCAGCCCCAGCATTTT.

The chain has TRBV7-2 and TRBJ1-2, with a possible D match to TRBD1 (5 bases). V dropped 5 bases and J dropped 6 bases, with 13 bases sitting between them. Germline-derived CDR1 and CDR2 are SGHTA and FQGNSA. The CDR3 spans 13 residues. CDR3 protein: CASSLRQNNGYTF. Here the CDR3 DNA reads TGTGCCAGCAGCCTTAGACAGAATAATGGCTACACCTTC.

This sequence joins TRBV5-6 and TRBJ2-5; D gene uncertain. V was cut by 2 bases and J by 1 base, with 6 bases left in between. Germline V gene data show CDR1 as SGHDT and CDR2 as YYEEEE. The CDR3 totals 13 residues. The CDR3 sequence is CASSFFLQETQYF. In DNA, the CDR3 is TGTGCCAGCAGCTTTTTCCTCCAAGAGACCCAGTACTTC. Supplemented by reference TRBV5-6 and TRBJ2-5, the full variable domain reads DAGVTQSPTHLIKTRGQQVTLRCSPKSGHDTVSWYQQALGQGPQFIFQYYEEEERQRGNFPDRFSGHQFPNYSSELNVNALLLGDSALYLCASSFFLQETQYFGPGTRLLVL.

J is TRBJ2-1 and V is TRBV5-1; 8 bases agree with TRBD2. The ends lost 4 bases at V and 6 bases at J; junction bases unmatched: 12. Germline CDR1 is SGHRS and CDR2 is YFSETQ. This CDR3 region has 16 residues. The CDR3, as DNA: TGCGCCAGCAGCCCATCCGGGGTAGCGGGGTCCAATGAGCAGTTCTTC. This encodes CASSPSGVAGSNEQFF.

V is TRBV18 and J is TRBJ1-1; tentatively, D is TRBD1 (6 bases). V shed 8 bases and J shed 3 bases, with 13 bases lying between them. The CDR3 extends over 13 amino acids. The germline V gene encodes CDR1 KGHSH and CDR2 LQKENI. CDR3 coding DNA: TGTGCCAGCCAAACCTACAGGGACACTGAAGCTTTCTTT. This encodes CASQTYRDTEAFF.

This clone was counted between two and nine times. The chain carries TRBV5-5 and TRBJ2-3, with 11 bases lining up with TRBD2. This CDR3 is 16 amino acids long. The V gene end was trimmed by 1 base and the J gene end by 3 bases; junction bases not matched to a gene: 4. Germline CDR1 is SGHKS and CDR2 is YYEKEE (reference sequence). CDR3 sequence (DNA): TGTGCCAGCAGCTTGAACCGACTAGCGGGGACAGATACGCAGTATTTT. Protein product: CASSLNRLAGTDTQYF.

This clone has a handful of counts. CDR3 nucleotides: TGTGCCAGCTCACCGGCCCCACTAGCGGGAGGGCCGCGAAGCTCCTACAATGAGCAGTTCTTC. Its protein product is CASSPAPLAGGPRSSYNEQFF. The chain combines TRBV18 with TRBJ2-1, with 13 bases that match TRBD2. CDR3 size: 21 residues. Germline-derived CDR1 and CDR2 are KGHSH and LQKENI. Trimming cost V 3 bases and J 0 bases; bases outside gene matches: 14.

This chain links TRBV7-9 with TRBJ1-1; the D gene is possibly TRBD1 (5 bases). V lost 5 bases and J lost 0, with 16 bases in between. The CDR3 extends over 16 amino acids. Germline CDR1 is SEHNR and CDR2 is FQNEAQ (reference sequence). CDR3 region: CASSPSVGGMNTEAFF. Written as DNA, the CDR3 is TGTGCCAGCAGCCCCTCCGTCGGGGGAATGAACACTGAAGCTTTCTTT.

The gene calls are TRBV7-2 and TRBJ1-5; 9 nucleotides agree with TRBD1. Germline CDR1 reads SGHTA; CDR2 reads FQGNSA. The CDR3 runs 20 residues. After removal of 0 bases from V and 6 bases from J, the junction contained 18 bases not matched to a gene. The CDR3 sequence: CASSLAAGTGLVVKGQPQHF. Here the CDR3 DNA reads TGTGCCAGCAGCTTAGCCGCGGGGACAGGGTTGGTTGTGAAAGGTCAGCCCCAGCATTTT.

The V gene is TRBV12-2, the J gene TRBJ2-7; the table assigns TRBD2, which was not confirmed against the DNA. TRBV12-2 is a pseudogene. CDR3 length: 16 residues. The CDR3 loop is CASRFRGLRYSYEQYF. The CDR3 DNA is TGTGCAAGTCGCTTCCGGGGACTACGATACTCCTACGAGCAGTACTTC.

This chain connects TRBV10-3 to TRBJ2-3; 12 nucleotides line up with TRBD2. The CDR3 has 13 amino acids. Looked up from germline, CDR1 is ENHRY and CDR2 is SYGVKD. The V segment lost 7 bases and the J segment 6 bases; nucleotides outside the gene matches: 2. CDR3 DNA: TGTGCCATCACTAGCGGGAGGGCCGATACGCAGTATTTT. It is translated as CAITSGRADTQYF.

This clone was picked up one time. This chain joins TRBV5-1 and TRBJ2-5; D may be TRBD2 (6 bases). The CDR3 consists of 13 residues. Germline CDR1 SGHRS, CDR2 YFSETQ. V lost 1 base to trimming and J lost 4 bases, with 8 bases between them. The DNA of the CDR3 is TGCGCCAGCAGCTTGTCCGGGGGAGAGACCCAGTACTTC. It encodes CASSLSGGETQYF.

The rearrangement links TRBV5-1 to TRBJ1-1; D is possibly TRBD1 (6 bases). Germline lookup yields CDR1 SGHRS and CDR2 YFSETQ. This CDR3 is 14 amino acids long. Deletions cut 3 bases from V and 2 bases from J, with 11 bases between. The DNA of the CDR3 is TGCGCCAGCAGCTCTTTACAGGGAAACACTGAAGCTTTCTTT. Translating gives CASSSLQGNTEAFF.

This chain links TRBV10-3 with TRBJ2-7; TRBD2 aligns across 8 bases. The J segment lost 6 bases and the V segment lost 7 bases, leaving 11 bases of the junction unmatched. The CDR3 extends over 14 amino acids. CDR1 ENHRY and CDR2 SYGVKD come from the germline V gene. The CDR3 nucleotides are TGTGCCATCACCCCGGCTAGCGGGTACCGCGAGCAGTACTTC. This gives the protein CAITPASGYREQYF.

This clone appeared a few times. This chain links TRBV7-8 with TRBJ1-4; 9 bases match TRBD1. Per germline, CDR1 SGHVS and CDR2 FQNEAQ. This CDR3 spans 15 amino acids. V shed 0 bases and J 7 bases; nucleotides not matched to a gene: 3. The CDR3: CASSLAGTGFEKLFF. In DNA form, the CDR3 reads TGTGCCAGCAGCTTAGCCGGGACAGGGTTTGAAAAACTGTTTTTT.

The chain is built from TRBV29-1 and TRBJ1-1, with TRBD1 matching over 8 bases. CDR3 length: 12 residues. With 6 bases clipped from V and 7 bases from J, the junction kept 7 bases outside the gene matches. Germline CDR1 is SQVTM and CDR2 is ANQGSEA. The CDR3 nucleotides read TGCAGCGTCACAAGCACAGGGGGTGAAGCTTTCTTT. This sequence encodes CSVTSTGGEAFF.

The chain joins TRBV10-3 to TRBJ1-6; D not certain. V gave up 7 bases and J gave up 10 bases, with 17 bases separating them. Germline loops: CDR1 ENHRY, CDR2 SYGVKD. This CDR3 spans 14 amino acids. The CDR3 sequence: CAINQAGSGSPLHF. The CDR3 DNA follows: TGTGCCATCAACCAAGCAGGATCGGGGTCACCCCTCCACTTT.

The chain couples TRBV5-4 to TRBJ2-1, with TRBD2 matching over 13 bases. V shed 4 bases, J shed 6 bases, and the junction held 10 bases outside the gene matches. The CDR3 is made up of 17 amino acids. Germline V gene lookup returns CDR1 SGHNT and CDR2 YYREEE (reference sequence). The CDR3 nucleotides are TGTGCCAGCAGCACCGGACTAGCGGGAGTCCCTGGCAATGAGCAGTTCTTC. Encoded protein: CASSTGLAGVPGNEQFF.

The chain joins TRBV7-2 to TRBJ2-3, with TRBD2 matching over 12 bases. Germline V gene lookup returns CDR1 SGHTA and CDR2 FQGNSA. With V trimmed by 6 bases and J by 0 bases, 7 bases remained unmatched. The CDR3 covers 17 residues. In DNA, the CDR3 is TGTGCCAGCAGAAACCTAGCGGGGGGGAAAAGCACAGATACGCAGTATTTT. This sequence encodes CASRNLAGGKSTDTQYF.

This clone was counted a few times. The chain combines TRBV7-9 with TRBJ2-7, with 10 bases lining up with TRBD1. This CDR3 is 12 amino acids long. Germline CDR1 is SEHNR and CDR2 is FQNEAQ (reference sequence). Unmatched junction bases numbered 8, after V lost 5 bases and J lost 13 bases. The chain's CDR3 is CASSMPGQGTYF. For the CDR3, the DNA is TGTGCCAGCAGCATGCCGGGACAGGGGACCTACTTC.

The chain couples TRBV7-2 to TRBJ2-1; D is unresolved. Germline V gene sequence: CDR1 SGHTA, CDR2 FQGNSA. CDR3 length: 12 residues. V dropped 2 bases and J dropped 12 bases, with 11 bases sitting between them. The CDR3 loop is CASSLTRGPQFF. The CDR3 bases are TGTGCCAGCAGCTTAACACGTGGGCCGCAGTTCTTC.

The chain is built from TRBV5-4 and TRBJ1-2, with 8 bases matching TRBD1. J lost 8 bases, V lost 4 bases, and 10 bases had no gene match. The CDR3 sequence is 14 residues long. CDR1 and CDR2 (germline): SGHNT, YYREEE (reference sequence). CDR3 residues: CASSRGADRDGYTF. CDR3 in DNA: TGTGCCAGCAGCCGGGGAGCGGACAGGGACGGCTACACCTTC.

The chain has TRBV7-8 and TRBJ2-5; TRBD2 matches 7 bases. Trimming cost V 0 bases and J 1 base; bases outside gene matches: 2. The CDR3 length is 15 residues. Looked up from germline, CDR1 is SGHVS and CDR2 is FQNEAQ. The CDR3 coding sequence is TGTGCCAGCAGCTTAGCAGGCGGGGGCCAAGAGACCCAGTACTTC. This translates into CASSLAGGGQETQYF.

The V gene is TRBV13, the J gene TRBJ2-7; tentatively, D is TRBD2 (5 bases). The CDR3 totals 12 residues. The germline V gene has CDR1 PRHDT and CDR2 FYEKMQ (reference sequence). Trimming removed 6 bases at V and 4 bases at J, with 10 bases between. The CDR3 nucleotides are TGTGCCAGCAGTGGACTGGGGTACGAGCAGTACTTC. Its protein product is CASSGLGYEQYF. Looking up the rest from reference TRBV13 and TRBJ2-7 gives the full variable domain: AAGVIQSPRHLIKEKRETATLKCYPIPRHDTVYWYQQGPGQDPQFLISFYEKMQSDKGSIPDRFSAQQFSDYHSELNMSSLELGDSALYFCASSGLGYEQYFGPGTRLTVT.

This clone was counted between two and nine times. The chain recombines TRBV27 with TRBJ1-1; no clear D. Trimming took 4 bases from V and 4 from J, leaving 7 bases between them. The CDR3 has 12 residues. Germline V gene sequence: CDR1 MNHEY, CDR2 SMNVEV (reference sequence). The CDR3 region has the DNA TGTGCCAGCAGTTCCCCGGGCACTGAAGCTTTCTTT. Protein sequence: CASSSPGTEAFF.

V gene TRBV5-6 combines with J gene TRBJ2-5; 12 bases are shared with TRBD2. Per germline, CDR1 SGHDT and CDR2 YYEEEE. The junction had 5 bases not matched to a gene; V was cut back by 4 bases and J by 1 base. This CDR3 comprises 16 residues. The CDR3 spells CASSKPLAGGQETQYF. In nucleotides, the CDR3 is TGTGCCAGCAGCAAACCACTAGCGGGGGGCCAAGAGACCCAGTACTTC.

The chain uses TRBV10-3 and TRBJ1-3, with 10 bases lining up with TRBD1. The junction had 5 bases not matched to a gene; V was cut back by 8 bases and J by 1 base. The V gene's germline CDR1 is ENHRY and CDR2 SYGVKD. The length of the CDR3 is 15 residues. As DNA, the CDR3 is TGTGCCATCTGGGACAGGGGTCTATCTGGAAACACCATATATTTT. This codes for CAIWDRGLSGNTIYF.

The genes are TRBV29-1 and TRBJ2-7; D unresolved. The CDR3 covers 15 residues. Trimming took 5 bases from V and 3 from J, leaving 20 bases between them. In germline, CDR1 is SQVTM, CDR2 ANQGSEA. The CDR3: CSVTYFLSAVYEQYF. The CDR3 coding sequence is TGCAGCGTTACCTATTTCCTAAGCGCCGTCTACGAGCAGTACTTC.

This chain connects TRBV9 to TRBJ1-3; D is ambiguous. This CDR3 has 16 residues. Trimming pared 0 bases from V and 4 bases from J, leaving 14 bases between. CDR1 SGDLS and CDR2 YYNGEE come from the germline V gene. The CDR3 DNA reads as TGTGCCAGCAGCGTAGTAGCGGGGAGGTTCGGAAACACCATATATTTT. Translated: CASSVVAGRFGNTIYF.

This clone was seen more than once but under ten times. This chain links TRBV6-5 with TRBJ2-7, with a possible D match to TRBD2 (6 bases). CDR3 size: 15 residues. V was trimmed by 6 bases and J by 4 bases, leaving 19 bases between them. Germline assignment: CDR1 MNHEY and CDR2 SVGAGI. CDR3 amino acids: CASSGTGLYEYEQYF. In DNA, the CDR3 is TGTGCCAGCAGCGGGACGGGACTGTACGAGTACGAGCAGTACTTC.

This chain joins TRBV7-9 and TRBJ2-1; 9 bases line up with TRBD2. The junction had 8 bases not matched to a gene; V was cut back by 3 bases and J by 8 bases. This CDR3 is built from 15 residues. Germline V CDR1 and CDR2: SEHNR, FQNEAQ (reference sequence). In DNA form, the CDR3 reads TGTGCCAGCAGCTTTTTGGCGGGGGGGCCCCATGAGCAGTTCTTC. Its translation is CASSFLAGGPHEQFF.

The chain combines TRBV5-6 with TRBJ2-5, with 7 bases fitting TRBD2. The length of the CDR3 is 13 residues. Looked up from germline, CDR1 is SGHDT and CDR2 is YYEEEE. With V trimmed by 2 bases and J by 5 bases, 3 bases remained unmatched. The CDR3, as DNA: TGTGCCAGCAGCTTTCAACTAGCGGAGACCCAGTACTTC. It specifies CASSFQLAETQYF.